This T cell receptor (beta chain) was obtained from a study of T-cell reconstitution after alpha-beta-depleted transplantation in children listed by TCRdb under 2016. About the investigation overall: Using TCR repertoire profiling, the study followed T-cell immune reconstitution in a quantitative way in children after TCRalphabeta/CD19-depleted allogeneic hematopoietic cell transplantation.

This clonotype was detected many times. This clone's antigen is unknown. No quality values exist for individual bases; no much larger clone is one base distant. The library relied on PCR. Sequencing instrument: Illumina HiSeq 2500. TCR library preparation used molecular barcoding, with unique molecular identifiers applied to normalize quantification of the TCRbeta repertoire. TCRdb itself trimmed the public reads at Q25 with fastp, ran MiXCR and retained productive beta chains. A single entry per CDR3 protein holds the most common genes and DNA from its merged rows. The sample table lists about 610,000 distinct CDR3 sequences, roughly 10% of them with a count of one. Jointly, the top ten make up roughly 4% of the sample. Source: PBMCs from the stem cell graft donor, taken from the stem cell graft. The receptor was isolated from a human donor who donated a stem cell graft to a child with acute myeloid leukemia.

Here is the DNA: TGCGCCAGCAGCTTGGGGACAGGGAAACCCTACGAGCAGTACTTC. Its product reads: CASSLGTGKPYEQYF. The chain is assembled from TRBV5-1 and TRBJ2-7; the central 8 bases match TRBD1. Germline trimming amounts to 0 bases on V and 2 bases on J, with 4 as the count of junction bases outside the gene matches. The germline V gene specifies SGHRS as CDR1 and YFSETQ as CDR2. Inclusive of the bounding cysteine and phenylalanine, the CDR3 is 15 residues long. Only the CDR3 DNA stays, 45 bases, in frame from base 1.